The entry that follows covers one TCR beta chain sequence. Its antigen is unidentified. Repertoires were generated with immunoSEQ multiplex PCR, while TCRdb's copy carries only in-frame clones and drops some. The sample has about 15,000 clones, around 80% seen once; the top ten hold 1.5% to 2%. The data were taken from a study of PD-1 blockade in classical Hodgkin lymphoma. Study details: The patients were dosed with nivolumab 3 mg/kg, infused intravenously every 2 weeks. The study's findings and limits: In newly diagnosed patients, baseline TCR diversity was reportedly below that of healthy donors. At C4D1, TCR diversity had climbed significantly for CD4+ cells, though not for CD8+ cells. With respect to the repertoire differences, their causes, possibly disease activity or prior therapy, remain undefined.

The CDR3 loop spans 14 amino acids. Germline V CDR1 and CDR2: KGHSH, LQKENI. Losses at the gene ends were 6 bases for V and 9 bases for J; bases not matched to a gene: 11. The time point is: cycle 4 day 1 (C4D1), after six to seven weeks of nivolumab. Following autologous stem cell transplantation, relapse occurred in every patient, and exposure to brentuximab vedotin varied. Thawed PBMCs underwent magnetic negative selection to yield purified CD4+ T cells. The sequence came from a human donor with classical Hodgkin lymphoma. Sequencing was performed on CD4+ T cells from blood, taken before the fourth cycle of nivolumab. The V call is TRBV18, the J call TRBJ2-7, with 10 positions matching TRBD1. This CDR3 is CASSPGTGAFGQYF. Written as DNA, the CDR3 is TGTGCCAGCTCCCCCGGGACAGGGGCCTTCGGGCAGTACTTC.